This entry lists 30 T cell receptor beta chains sequenced from one sample in a study of shared clonotypes between healthy human individuals (dated by TCRdb to 2020 to 2022). Library method: the immunoSEQ multiplex PCR assay. TCRdb carries this immuneACCESS record with in-frame sequences only. Its versions omit some clonotypes, under half of them owing to an unresolved V gene in the studies checked, with the rest unexplained. Recorded for this sample are millions of clones; 95% of them occurred a single time. The ten largest clones represent 0.13% of the sample. The sequencing input was naive CD4+ T cells sorted from blood. In the paper's terms, the cell subset or site label means: CD45RA+ positively selected. All receptors come from a man aged 18 to 29 in good health.

The V call is TRBV28, the J call TRBJ1-1; D gene ambiguous. Germline values: CDR1 MDHEN, CDR2 SYDVKM. The CDR3 runs to 12 residues. V lost 1 base to trimming and J lost 7 bases, with 7 bases between them. Here the CDR3 reads CASSLLSSEAFF. CDR3 nucleotide sequence: TGTGCCAGCAGTTTATTGTCCAGTGAAGCTTTCTTT.

This sequence joins TRBV29-1 and TRBJ2-1, with D possibly TRBD2 on 6 matching bases. The CDR3 loop spans 15 amino acids. V was pared by 6 bases and J by 8 bases, with 23 bases between. Germline V lookup: CDR1 SQVTM, CDR2 ANQGSEA. DNA of the CDR3: TGCAGCGTGACGCCAGGCCAAAGCGGGCCCGATGAGCAGTTCTTC. It is translated as CSVTPGQSGPDEQFF.

The chain employs TRBV5-1 and TRBJ2-2; 8 nucleotides line up with TRBD1. The CDR3 is made up of 15 amino acids. J gave up 6 bases and V 4 bases, and 8 bases lay outside the gene matches. Per germline, CDR1 SGHRS and CDR2 YFSETQ. The CDR3 loop reads CASSPALTGAGELFF. The CDR3 DNA sequence: TGCGCCAGCAGCCCCGCCTTGACAGGGGCCGGGGAGCTGTTTTTT.

This chain joins TRBV10-1 and TRBJ1-1; no reliable D call. The CDR3 is 13 amino acids. Germline V gene sequence: CDR1 WNHNN, CDR2 SYGVQD (reference sequence). The V and J ends lost 4 bases and 4 bases respectively, with 10 bases between them. This CDR3 is CASSAQEATEAFF. The CDR3, as DNA: TGCGCCAGCAGTGCTCAAGAGGCCACTGAAGCTTTCTTT.

The J gene is TRBJ1-6, the V gene TRBV5-4; D is uncertain. V gave up 1 base and J gave up 9 bases, with 20 bases separating them. The CDR3 runs to 17 residues. Germline loops: CDR1 SGHNT, CDR2 YYREEE (reference sequence). CDR3 region: CASSLFGRPGGGSPLHF. The DNA for the CDR3 is TGTGCCAGCAGCTTGTTTGGCAGGCCCGGCGGTGGTTCACCCCTCCACTTT.

The genes are TRBV27 and TRBJ1-3; 7 bases are a match to TRBD1. V was pared by 4 bases and J by 5 bases, with 8 bases of the junction left unmatched. There are 15 residues in the CDR3. CDR1 MNHEY and CDR2 SMNVEV come from the germline V gene (reference sequence). CDR3 residues: CASSSLGQNRNTIYF. In nucleotides, the CDR3 is TGTGCCAGCAGTTCCCTGGGACAGAATAGAAACACCATATATTTT.

The gene calls are TRBV6-1 and TRBJ1-2; D not certain. V lost 7 bases, J lost 6 bases, and 12 bases lay in between. CDR3 length: 12 amino acids. From germline, CDR1 is MNHNS and CDR2 SASEGT. CDR3 sequence reads: CASTQVMDGYTF. Here the CDR3 DNA reads TGTGCCAGCACCCAAGTAATGGATGGCTACACCTTC.

This chain uses TRBV5-1 with TRBJ1-5; no clear D. Germline lookup yields CDR1 SGHRS and CDR2 YFSETQ. Trimming left V 0 bases short and J 12 bases short, with 19 bases between. There are 15 residues in the CDR3. CDR3 coding DNA: TGCGCCAGCAGCTTGGAAGGTGGCTCGTCTAATCTCCAGCATTTT. This translates into CASSLEGGSSNLQHF. Variable domain in full (rest from reference TRBV5-1 and TRBJ1-5): KAGVTQTPRYLIKTRGQQVTLSCSPISGHRSVSWYQQTPGQGLQFLFEYFSETQRNKGNFPGRFSGRQFSNSRSEMNVSTLELGDSALYLCASSLEGGSSNLQHFGDGTRLSIL.

The V gene is TRBV30, the J gene TRBJ2-5; 10 nucleotides align to TRBD2. CDR3 length: 14 amino acids. Germline V gene data show CDR1 as GTSNPN and CDR2 as SVGIG (reference sequence). V shed 8 bases and J 5 bases; nucleotides not matched to a gene: 11. This CDR3 is CARQQRGGHETQYF. Here the CDR3 DNA reads TGTGCCCGGCAACAGCGGGGGGGCCACGAGACCCAGTACTTC. Based on the CDR3 plus reference TRBV30 and TRBJ2-5, the full variable domain is SQTIHQWPATLVQPVGSPLSLECTVEGTSNPNLYWYRQAAGRGLQLLFYSVGIGQISSEVPQNLSASRPQDRQFILSSKKLLLSDSGFYLCARQQRGGHETQYFGPGTRLLVL.

Only a few counts were recorded for this clone. Different DNA sequences within this sample yield the same CDR3. The genes are TRBV7-2 and TRBJ2-1, with 9 bases matching TRBD2. CDR3 length: 15 residues. Germline-derived CDR1 and CDR2 are SGHTA and FQGNSA. V was clipped by 3 bases and J by 0 bases; unmatched bases: 0. The CDR3 reads CASSFSGSSYNEQFF. The CDR3 DNA sequence: TGTGCCAGCAGCTTTAGCGGGAGCTCCTACAATGAGCAGTTCTTC.

This chain joins TRBV9 and TRBJ2-7; 9 bases line up with TRBD1. The germline V gene has CDR1 SGDLS and CDR2 YYNGEE. The trim removed 0 bases at V and 4 bases at J, leaving 5 bases unmatched. CDR3 size: 15 residues. As DNA, the CDR3 is TGTGCCAGCAGCGTAGTCCCGGGACAGGGATACGAGCAGTACTTC. Its translation is CASSVVPGQGYEQYF. Using reference TRBV9 and TRBJ2-7 for the parts outside the CDR3, the full variable domain is DSGVTQTPKHLITATGQRVTLRCSPRSGDLSVYWYQQSLDQGLQFLIQYYNGEERAKGNILERFSAQQFPDLHSELNLSSLELGDSALYFCASSVVPGQGYEQYFGPGTRLTVT.

The V call is TRBV5-6, the J call TRBJ1-2; 9 nucleotides line up with TRBD1. The CDR3 is made up of 19 amino acids. V was clipped by 2 bases and J by 0 bases; unmatched bases: 14. Germline V lookup: CDR1 SGHDT, CDR2 YYEEEE. CDR3 protein: CASSLPGMGQGGSNYGYTF. DNA for the CDR3: TGTGCCAGCAGCTTACCCGGTATGGGACAGGGAGGTTCTAACTATGGCTACACCTTC.

The chain combines TRBV2 with TRBJ2-7; 9 bases line up with TRBD1. The germline V gene encodes CDR1 SNHLY and CDR2 FYNNEI. Trimming took 4 bases from V and 3 from J; bases not matched to a gene: 7. This CDR3 is 15 amino acids long. The CDR3 DNA sequence: TGTGCCAGCAGTGTGGACAGGGGAAAAGGCTACGAGCAGTACTTC. Amino acids: CASSVDRGKGYEQYF. The entire variable domain, with the rest obtained from reference TRBV2 and TRBJ2-7, is as follows: EPEVTQTPSHQVTQMGQEVILRCVPISNHLYFYWYRQILGQKVEFLVSFYNNEISEKSEIFDDQFSVERPDGSNFTLKIRSTKLEDSAMYFCASSVDRGKGYEQYFGPGTRLTVT.

This clone was observed once. Other DNA variants within this sample encode the same CDR3. The rearrangement links TRBV18 to TRBJ2-2; possibly TRBD2 for D (6 bases). The germline V gene encodes CDR1 KGHSH and CDR2 LQKENI. This CDR3 has 16 amino acids. Trimming removed 2 bases from V and 2 bases from J, with 12 bases in between. The CDR3 protein is CASSPVGGTNTGELFF. The CDR3 coding sequence is TGTGCCAGCTCACCAGTCGGAGGGACTAACACCGGGGAGCTGTTTTTT.

The CDR3 DNA follows: TGCGCCAGCAGCCCCCGTTCGGACGGGGCCTCCTACGAGCAGTACTTC. Translated: CASSPRSDGASYEQYF. The chain joins TRBV5-1 to TRBJ2-7, with D perhaps assigned TRBD1 or TRBD2 (5 bases each). The CDR3 is 16 amino acids. With 4 bases removed from V and 0 bases from J, the gap between germline ends came to 17 bases. Germline V lookup: CDR1 SGHRS, CDR2 YFSETQ.

The V and J genes are TRBV5-4 and TRBJ2-7; 7 nucleotides agree with TRBD1. Germline trimming cut 4 bases from V and 4 bases from J; bases unmatched to any gene: 8. The CDR3 sequence is 14 residues long. Germline lookup yields CDR1 SGHNT and CDR2 YYREEE (reference sequence). CDR3 nucleotides: TGTGCCAGCAGCCCATGGGACAGCTATTACGAGCAGTACTTC. Translation: CASSPWDSYYEQYF.

The chain combines TRBV5-6 with TRBJ1-5, with D possibly TRBD1 on 5 matching bases. Germline CDR1 and CDR2: SGHDT and YYEEEE. The CDR3 runs to 15 residues. V lost 4 bases to trimming and J lost 4 bases, with 15 bases between them. The CDR3 DNA reads TGTGCCAGCAGCCTATTCGGGGCCCTGAATCAGCCCCAGCATTTT. Its translation is CASSLFGALNQPQHF.

The chain recombines TRBV30 with TRBJ1-3; D uncertain. This CDR3 spans 13 amino acids. CDR1 and CDR2 (germline): GTSNPN, SVGIG (reference sequence). Deletions cut 1 base from V and 3 bases from J, with 7 bases between. The CDR3 protein is CAWSDGYGNTIYF. The CDR3 region has the DNA TGTGCCTGGAGTGATGGGTATGGAAACACCATATATTTT.

V is TRBV9 and J is TRBJ2-5; maybe TRBD2 (6 bases). V was clipped by 4 bases and J by 4 bases, with 14 bases between them. CDR3 size: 14 residues. From germline, CDR1 is SGDLS and CDR2 YYNGEE. CDR3 bases: TGTGCCAGCAGCCGGGGACTCCCGGGAGAGACCCAGTACTTC. It specifies CASSRGLPGETQYF.

A remark on this clone: This same CDR3 is encoded by further DNA sequences in the sample. This sequence joins TRBV10-3 and TRBJ2-7, with D unresolved. The CDR3 sequence is 12 residues long. V lost 3 bases and J lost 0, with 3 bases in between. Germline lookup yields CDR1 ENHRY and CDR2 SYGVKD. The CDR3 DNA is TGTGCCATCAGTGACGACTCCTACGAGCAGTACTTC. Translated, it gives CAISDDSYEQYF.

Notes on this clone: A much larger clone lies one base from this, so it may be a read error. The chain employs TRBV5-1 and TRBJ1-1; unclear D gene. CDR3 length: 14 residues. The V gene's germline CDR1 is SGHRS and CDR2 YFSETQ. The ends were cut back, 0 bases at V and 3 bases at J, with 9 bases in the middle. The CDR3 loop reads CASSLDGPDTEAFF. CDR3 bases: TGCGCCAGCAGCTTGGACGGCCCGGACACTGAAGCTTTCTTT.

V gene TRBV2 combines with J gene TRBJ1-2; 11 nucleotides align to TRBD1. CDR1 is SNHLY, CDR2 FYNNEI, per germline. Trimming at V came to 8 bases and at J to 7 bases, leaving 15 bases not matched to a gene. The CDR3 consists of 16 residues. The CDR3 sequence is CASGFEVGTGGSGYTF. Written as DNA, the CDR3 is TGTGCCAGCGGGTTTGAGGTTGGGACAGGGGGTTCTGGCTACACCTTC.

This clone appeared many times. This sample includes further DNA sequences coding for the same CDR3. The rearrangement uses TRBV28 and TRBJ2-7, with 9 bases that match TRBD2. V lost 2 bases, J lost 2 bases, and 1 base stayed unmatched. The CDR3 consists of 14 residues. The V gene's germline CDR1 is MDHEN and CDR2 SYDVKM. DNA of the CDR3: TGTGCCAGCAGTTTAGCGGGGGGGCCCTACGAGCAGTACTTC. Residues: CASSLAGGPYEQYF.

This clone was picked up one time. The chain has TRBV7-3 and TRBJ2-7; 9 bases are shared with TRBD1. V dropped 0 bases and J dropped 2; count of bases not matched to a gene: 14. This CDR3 region has 19 residues. CDR1 and CDR2 (germline): SGHTA, FQGTGA. The chain's CDR3 is CASSLTPGQGIRETYEQYF. CDR3 bases: TGTGCCAGCAGCTTAACACCGGGACAGGGTATCAGAGAAACCTACGAGCAGTACTTC.

The gene calls are TRBV6-1 and TRBJ2-3; no definite D call. CDR1 and CDR2 (germline): MNHNS, SASEGT. CDR3 size: 15 residues. V gave up 1 base and J gave up 6 bases, with 14 bases separating them. The CDR3 sequence: CASSEVDPRVDTQYF. The CDR3 DNA is TGTGCCAGCAGTGAAGTGGACCCCCGCGTGGATACGCAGTATTTT.

The rearrangement joins TRBV7-8 to TRBJ1-1; TRBD1 matches at 7 bases. Germline lookup yields CDR1 SGHVS and CDR2 FQNEAQ. The CDR3 length is 15 residues. The trim removed 4 bases at V and 1 base at J, leaving 6 bases unmatched. The chain's CDR3 is CASSSRQGSNTEAFF. The DNA for the CDR3 is TGTGCCAGCAGCTCCAGACAGGGATCGAACACTGAAGCTTTCTTT.

The V call is TRBV7-9, the J call TRBJ1-5; TRBD1 matches 8 bases. Unmatched junction bases numbered 8, after V lost 5 bases and J lost 5 bases. CDR3 length: 15 amino acids. CDR1 and CDR2 (germline): SEHNR, FQNEAQ (reference sequence). The CDR3 bases are TGTGCCAGCAGCCCTGGGACAGGATATTATCAGCCCCAGCATTTT. Protein product: CASSPGTGYYQPQHF.

This rearrangement joins TRBV5-1 to TRBJ1-2, with D possibly matching TRBD1 (5 bases). Looked up from germline, CDR1 is SGHRS and CDR2 is YFSETQ. V was pared by 3 bases and J by 0 bases, with 15 bases between. This CDR3 spans 16 amino acids. In DNA form, the CDR3 reads TGCGCCAGCAGCTCCCCAACGACAGACGCTAACTATGGCTACACCTTC. It encodes CASSSPTTDANYGYTF.

The rearrangement joins TRBV19 to TRBJ1-2; 12 nucleotides agree with TRBD1. The V gene end was trimmed by 7 bases and the J gene end by 4 bases; junction bases not matched to a gene: 7. The germline gives CDR1 LNHDA, CDR2 SQIVND (reference sequence). The CDR3 extends over 15 amino acids. DNA for the CDR3: TGTGCCAGTACCCCGGGGACAGGGGGCGGCTATGGCTACACCTTC. Its translation is CASTPGTGGGYGYTF.

In regard to this clone: This may come from a read error, since a much larger clone is one base off. CDR3 DNA sequence: TGTGCCAGCGGGCGGGCCCAAGAGACCCAGTACTTC. It encodes CASGRAQETQYF. This chain connects TRBV18 to TRBJ2-5; a possible D gene is TRBD2 (5 bases). The CDR3 runs 12 residues. V was shortened by 8 bases and J by 1 base, with 8 bases between the two germline ends. The V gene's germline CDR1 is KGHSH and CDR2 LQKENI.